This TCR beta chain was sequenced for a study of Ad26.COV2.S vaccination and SARS-CoV-2 variants. V was cut by 2 bases and J by 0 bases, with 8 bases left in between. The CDR3 is 14 residues long. The germline CDR1 and CDR2 sequences are SGHRS and YFSETQ. Findings and caveats of the study: Reportedly, spike-specific CD8+ and CD4+ T cell responses achieved substantial breadth once vaccination had taken place.

Profiling relied on immunoSEQ multiplex PCR, and the TCRdb table lists in-frame clones only, not all of them. This sample carries some 190,000 clones, around 90% of them seen once, and the ten largest clones take about 5.5%. A remark on this clone: Its antigen is unidentified.

The sequencing here drew on peripheral blood, taken after recovery from COVID-19. This TCR derives from a human donor who had recovered from COVID-19. The genes are TRBV5-1 and TRBJ1-1; no clear D. The CDR3 spells CASSLLVMNTEAFF. CDR3 bases: TGCGCCAGCAGCTTATTGGTGATGAACACTGAAGCTTTCTTT.